Given below is one T cell receptor beta chain in context. Its antigen target is currently unknown. No base quality values were provided; no much bigger clone lies one nucleotide off. The germline V gene supplies CDR1 MNHEY and CDR2 SVGEGT. Deletion took 2 bases off V and 6 bases off J, with a span of 11 bases between the germline ends. From the cysteine up to the phenylalanine, the CDR3 has a length of 14 residues. Only the CDR3 part of the read is kept: 42 bases, read in frame from the first base. This sample is part of a study of T cell responses to AZD1222 COVID-19 vaccine (dated by TCRdb to the early 2020s). The study in broad terms: AZD1222 recipients with second doses at about 4 weeks or about 12 weeks were pooled, because spike-specific TCR depth and breadth did not differ between schedules. TCR sequencing covered fewer than 250 trial participants: 200 to 220 given two doses of AZD1222 and approximately 26 given two doses of MenACWY control vaccine. Trial participants were enrolled by age into 18-55, 56-69 and 70-plus year subgroups, with approximately 150, 28 and 58 TCR-sequenced participants respectively.

The CDR3 regions of human TCRbeta chains were analyzed by immunosequencing. The study's processing was this. TCRs in the repertoires were compared against a reference library of SARS-CoV-2-specific TCRs that had been generated with the MIRA antigen-specificity platform. Breadth was defined as the fraction of unique TCRs that were SARS-CoV-2-associated, and depth was defined as the fraction of total T cells that were SARS-CoV-2-associated. Each spike-specific TCR was assigned to its reactive spike region and to a CD4 or CD8 class using the MIRA data. Log10-transformed breadth and depth values were compared by one-way ANOVA with Sidak's multiple comparisons tests. The table was pulled from immuneACCESS by TCRdb, which kept in-frame rearrangements only. Such tables lose some clones; where checked, under half of the loss comes from unresolved V genes, and the rest has no known cause. The DNA was the basis for D and trimming; V, J and clone size are from that table. The sample table contains about 150,000 clones; only one count was recorded for around 90% of them. Approximately 2% of the sample lies in the top ten.

Read against the paper, the sample's time point label means: baseline before first vaccination. Samples from vaccinated people were obtained from the UK trials COV001 and COV002, which included a single-blind randomized controlled phase 2/3 trial of AZD1222 (ChAdOx1 nCoV-19) in healthy adults. Trial participant PBMC samples were collected at day 0 and day 28 after the second dose for TCRbeta chain sequencing. Beyond this particular receptor, the publication reports: Most participants were white British and females outnumbered males, and the authors suggested that clonal diversity may have been underestimated. Reportedly, close to half of the unique spike-specific TCRs recognized epitopes lying outside the regions that are mutated in the B.1.351 and B.1.1.7 variants. The 56-69-year group was small, and its depth increase did not reach significance, likely because of low power. Vaccine-associated CD4 TCRs spanned the whole spike protein, with dominant responses in regions 160-218 and 743-854. After two AZD1222 doses, both the breadth and the depth of spike-specific TCRs were significantly higher than at day 0 and than in MenACWY recipients. Because no day 14 peak-response samples were available, the repertoires could be characterized only after the peak T cell response. Only five or six AZD1222 recipients were SARS-CoV-2 seropositive at baseline, limiting conclusions about previously exposed vaccinees.

Sequenced material: peripheral blood, taken on day 0 of AZD1222 vaccination. The sequence was obtained from an adult in good health. The rearrangement combines TRBV6-2 or TRBV6-3 with TRBJ1-5; a weak D assignment points to TRBD1 (6 bases agree). The DNA reads TGTGCCAGCAGTTACGGGGAGGGGGGTCAGCCCCAGCATTTT. Its product reads: CASSYGEGGQPQHF.